These 29 T cell receptor beta chains were sequenced from one sample in a study of cytomegalovirus exposure and HLA in healthy donors. PCR was performed using 60 Vbeta and 13 Jbeta primers. TCRdb keeps only in-frame clones here, not all; method: immunoSEQ multiplex PCR. The sample has under 200,000 clones, approximately 80% seen once. The sequencing input was PBMCs. These receptors were collected from a woman aged 25 to 45 in good health and CMV-seropositive.

The chain has TRBV11-1 and TRBJ1-5, with TRBD1 identical over 9 bases. There are 15 residues in the CDR3. The ends lost 5 bases at V and 4 bases at J; junction bases unmatched: 6. Germline CDR1 reads SGHAT; CDR2 reads FQDESV (reference sequence). CDR3 loop: CASSPSGTGNQPQHF. The DNA of the CDR3 is TGTGCCAGCAGCCCTTCCGGGACAGGGAATCAGCCCCAGCATTTT.

V is TRBV5-5 and J is TRBJ1-3, with D possibly matching TRBD1 (5 bases). Trimming took off 0 bases at V and 4 bases at J, with 8 bases between the two ends. The V gene's germline CDR1 is SGHKS and CDR2 YYEKEE (reference sequence). CDR3 length: 14 residues. CDR3 DNA: TGTGCCAGCAGCTTGGAGGGGATGGGAAACACCATATATTTT. It specifies CASSLEGMGNTIYF. Full variable domain (missing parts from reference TRBV5-5 and TRBJ1-3): DAGVTQSPTHLIKTRGQQVTLRCSPISGHKSVSWYQQVLGQGPQFIFQYYEKEERGRGNFPDRFSARQFPNYSSELNVNALLLGDSALYLCASSLEGMGNTIYFGEGSWLTVV.

The chain is built from TRBV7-2 and TRBJ1-2; D remains ambiguous. Germline values: CDR1 SGHTA, CDR2 FQGNSA. This CDR3 has 12 residues. The ends were cut back, 4 bases at V and 13 bases at J, with 16 bases in the middle. The CDR3 here is CASSSTQSVVTF. DNA for the CDR3: TGTGCCAGCAGCTCGACTCAGTCCGTGGTCACCTTC.

The chain links TRBV20-1 to TRBJ2-5; no clear D gene. Germline CDR1 and CDR2: DFQATT and SNEGSKA (reference sequence). Deletions cut 5 bases from V and 2 bases from J, with 3 bases between. This CDR3 is 10 amino acids long. Here the CDR3 reads CSARQETQYF. The CDR3 DNA follows: TGCAGTGCTCGTCAAGAGACCCAGTACTTC.

This chain joins TRBV5-5 and TRBJ2-7, with 8 bases matching TRBD1. Germline-derived CDR1 and CDR2 are SGHKS and YYEKEE (reference sequence). The CDR3 sequence is 14 residues long. J lost 5 bases, V lost 2 bases, and 6 bases had no gene match. The CDR3 reads CASSLTPGGDEQYF. CDR3 nucleotides: TGTGCCAGCAGCTTAACCCCAGGGGGCGACGAGCAGTACTTC.

The gene calls are TRBV6-6 and TRBJ2-1; 8 bases agree with TRBD1. This CDR3 contains 16 residues. The V and J ends lost 2 bases and 4 bases, in that order; junction bases with no gene match: 7. Germline V gives CDR1 MNHNY, CDR2 SVGAGI (reference sequence). The CDR3 loop reads CASSYARDRRYNEQFF. The CDR3 DNA reads as TGTGCCAGCAGTTACGCCCGGGACAGGAGATACAATGAGCAGTTCTTC.

The V and J genes are TRBV6-1 and TRBJ2-6, with D possibly matching TRBD2 (5 bases). Trimming cost V 3 bases and J 0 bases, with 6 bases left between them. CDR1 and CDR2 from the germline V gene are MNHNS and SASEGT. This CDR3 has 15 residues. CDR3 region: CASSEGDSGANVLTF. The CDR3 DNA reads as TGTGCCAGCAGTGAGGGAGACTCTGGGGCCAACGTCCTGACTTTC.

The genes are TRBV9 and TRBJ1-2, with D unclear. The CDR3 sequence is 15 residues long. Germline V gene lookup returns CDR1 SGDLS and CDR2 YYNGEE. The V end lost 0 bases, the J end lost 4 bases, and 13 bases lay between the germline ends. CDR3 nucleotide sequence: TGTGCCAGCAGCGTAGGTGTGCGACTGGGCTATGGCTACACCTTC. This sequence encodes CASSVGVRLGYGYTF.

In this sample, this clone turned up a few times. This chain joins TRBV5-1 and TRBJ2-1; 8 bases fit TRBD1. The CDR3 is 16 residues long. V lost 4 bases, J lost 2 bases, and 8 bases stayed unmatched. Germline assignment: CDR1 SGHRS and CDR2 YFSETQ. Here the CDR3 reads CASSPRTGTTYNEQFF. The CDR3 DNA reads TGCGCCAGCAGCCCCCGGACAGGGACCACCTACAATGAGCAGTTCTTC.

The chain recombines TRBV19 with TRBJ2-7, with 7 bases lining up with TRBD1. CDR3 length equals 13 residues. CDR1 LNHDA and CDR2 SQIVND come from the germline V gene (reference sequence). Trimming took 4 bases from V and 3 from J; bases not matched to a gene: 3. For the CDR3, the DNA is TGTGCCAGTAGTACCGGACAGGTCTACGAGCAGTACTTC. Translating gives CASSTGQVYEQYF.

Concerning this clone itself: A junction boundary mismatches the germline segment, possibly from a read error. The chain combines TRBV7-9 with TRBJ2-1, with D possibly matching TRBD1 (6 bases). CDR3 length: 12 amino acids. Germline CDR1 reads SEHNR; CDR2 reads FQNEAQ (reference sequence). CDR3 sequence (DNA): TGTTCCAGCAGCTTAGGGGTTACAGGGTGGTTCTTC. Translation gives CSSSLGVTGWFF.

The DNA for the CDR3 is TGTGCCAGCAGCTCCCCCGGGACACCTAATCGGGGCTACACCTTC. Protein product: CASSSPGTPNRGYTF. The chain combines TRBV11-2 with TRBJ1-2, with a weak D call TRBD1 (6 bases). This CDR3 region has 15 residues. V was cut by 4 bases and J by 8 bases, with 20 bases left in between. Germline CDR1 SGHAT, CDR2 FQNNGV.

This chain uses TRBV9 with TRBJ2-7, with TRBD2 matching 9 bases. Germline V gives CDR1 SGDLS, CDR2 YYNGEE. After removal of 4 bases from V and 5 bases from J, the junction contained 10 bases not matched to a gene. The CDR3 has 15 residues. CDR3 bases: TGTGCCAGCAGCACCCGACTAGCGGATCACGACGAGCAGTACTTC. It encodes CASSTRLADHDEQYF.

The chain joins TRBV5-1 to TRBJ1-2; maybe TRBD1 (6 bases). This CDR3 has 13 amino acids. Germline values: CDR1 SGHRS, CDR2 YFSETQ. With 1 base removed from V and 8 bases from J, the gap between germline ends came to 12 bases. This chain's CDR3 is CASSLTGSGGYTF. The CDR3 DNA sequence: TGCGCCAGCAGCTTGACAGGGAGCGGAGGCTACACCTTC.

The chain couples TRBV19 to TRBJ2-7; TRBD2 might be the D (6 bases). The germline gives CDR1 LNHDA, CDR2 SQIVND (reference sequence). The V end lost 0 bases, the J end lost 6 bases, and 15 bases lay between the germline ends. CDR3 length: 15 amino acids. As DNA, the CDR3 is TGTGCCAGTAGTATAGATCAGAGGCGGGGCTCCGAGCAGTACTTC. Protein: CASSIDQRRGSEQYF.

The J gene is TRBJ1-2, the V gene TRBV6-1, with unresolved D. Germline V gives CDR1 MNHNS, CDR2 SASEGT. Trimming cost V 1 base and J 4 bases, with 13 bases left between them. The CDR3 is made up of 15 amino acids. Here the CDR3 reads CASSEGGGGLYGYTF. The CDR3 DNA is TGTGCCAGCAGTGAAGGGGGAGGAGGTCTCTATGGCTACACCTTC.

This chain links TRBV7-2 with TRBJ2-7; the D is unclear. Germline CDR1 reads SGHTA; CDR2 reads FQGNSA. V lost 5 bases and J lost 1, with 12 bases in between. This CDR3 contains 14 residues. The CDR3 region has the DNA TGTGCCAGCAGCCCAACGACTGGATCCTACGAGCAGTACTTC. Translating it yields CASSPTTGSYEQYF.

The chain uses TRBV10-3 and TRBJ2-2; tentatively, D is TRBD1 (5 bases). V lost 0 bases and J lost 3, with 11 bases in between. This CDR3 has 16 residues. The germline CDR1 and CDR2 sequences are ENHRY and SYGVKD. The CDR3 bases are TGTGCCATCAGTGAGTCGATCAGGGCGGACACCGGGGAGCTGTTTTTT. It translates to CAISESIRADTGELFF.

The V gene is TRBV15, the J gene TRBJ1-6; no definite D call. The CDR3 is made up of 15 amino acids. The V gene lost 0 bases and the J gene lost 5 bases, with 8 bases spanning the gap. Germline assignment: CDR1 LNHNV and CDR2 YYDKDF (reference sequence). This CDR3 reads CATSREGLDNSPLHF. The DNA for the CDR3 is TGTGCCACCAGCAGAGAGGGCTTGGATAATTCACCCCTCCACTTT.

The rearrangement joins TRBV28 to TRBJ2-3; 8 nucleotides agree with TRBD2. The CDR3 runs to 14 residues. In germline, CDR1 is MDHEN, CDR2 SYDVKM. V lost 6 bases and J lost 8; bases outside the gene matches: 10. CDR3 bases: TGTGCCAGCAGCTCAGCGGGGGTGGCGAGTACGCAGTATTTT. It encodes CASSSAGVASTQYF.

The V call is TRBV6-1, the J call TRBJ2-1; 9 bases agree with TRBD1. With V trimmed by 0 bases and J by 2 bases, 5 bases remained unmatched. CDR3 size: 17 residues. CDR1 and CDR2 (germline): MNHNS, SASEGT. CDR3 DNA sequence: TGTGCCAGCAGTGAAGCGGCCCGGACAGGGGCCTACAATGAGCAGTTCTTC. It codes for CASSEAARTGAYNEQFF.

The chain combines TRBV2 with TRBJ2-2; tentatively, D is TRBD1 (5 bases). Looked up from germline, CDR1 is SNHLY and CDR2 is FYNNEI. Trimming left V 6 bases short and J 1 base short, with 9 bases between. This CDR3 region has 14 residues. The CDR3 protein is CASRTDRNTGELFF. DNA for the CDR3: TGTGCCAGCAGGACTGACAGGAACACCGGGGAGCTGTTTTTT. Supplemented by reference TRBV2 and TRBJ2-2, the full variable domain reads EPEVTQTPSHQVTQMGQEVILRCVPISNHLYFYWYRQILGQKVEFLVSFYNNEISEKSEIFDDQFSVERPDGSNFTLKIRSTKLEDSAMYFCASRTDRNTGELFFGEGSRLTVL.

The chain employs TRBV5-1 and TRBJ1-1, with D perhaps matching TRBD1 (5 bases). The CDR3 runs to 15 residues. Germline loops: CDR1 SGHRS, CDR2 YFSETQ. Trimming removed 4 bases from V and 1 base from J, with 14 bases in between. CDR3 nucleotide sequence: TGCGCCAGCAGCCCACTGGGACTCAGGAACACTGAAGCTTTCTTT. This sequence encodes CASSPLGLRNTEAFF.

V usage is TRBV9 and J usage is TRBJ2-2; 11 nucleotides agree with TRBD1. This CDR3 is built from 16 residues. Trimming took 4 bases from V and 6 from J; bases not matched to a gene: 8. Per the germline V gene, CDR1 is SGDLS and CDR2 is YYNGEE. The CDR3 DNA is TGTGCCAGCAGCCCACCGGGACAGGGGGGACCCGGGGAGCTGTTTTTT. This gives the protein CASSPPGQGGPGELFF.

J is TRBJ1-2 and V is TRBV6-5; TRBD1 matches 10 bases. This CDR3 is 15 amino acids long. V lost 9 bases, J lost 8 bases, and 15 bases stayed unmatched. Germline CDR1 reads MNHEY; CDR2 reads SVGAGI. In DNA, the CDR3 is TGTGCCAGTGCCGGCCGGAGGACAGGGGGTTTGGGCTACACCTTC. Protein product: CASAGRRTGGLGYTF.

The chain joins TRBV21-1 to TRBJ1-3; the table assigns TRBD1, which was not confirmed against the DNA. TRBV21-1 is tagged as a pseudogene. CDR3 size: 19 residues. The CDR3 region has the DNA TGTGCCAGCAGCAAAGGCGAGGACGAGACAGGGGTTTCTGGAAACACCATATATTTT. This encodes CASSKGEDETGVSGNTIYF.

The CDR3 nucleotides are TGTGCCAGCAGCCCAATGTATGGGGACAGGGTTTTTGGCAATCAGCCCCAGCATTTT. This gives the protein CASSPMYGDRVFGNQPQHF. The chain recombines TRBV7-8 with TRBJ1-5; TRBD1 matches 9 bases. This CDR3 region has 19 residues. CDR1 is SGHVS, CDR2 FQNEAQ, per germline. V was pared by 5 bases and J by 2 bases, with 16 bases of the junction left unmatched.

The chain has TRBV11-2 and TRBJ2-2, with TRBD1 matching over 10 bases. The CDR3 sequence is 14 residues long. Germline values: CDR1 SGHAT, CDR2 FQNNGV. V dropped 4 bases and J dropped 8; count of bases not matched to a gene: 4. CDR3 residues: CASSYDRGLGELFF. CDR3 bases: TGTGCCAGCAGCTATGACAGGGGGCTGGGGGAGCTGTTTTTT.

This clone has just one count. The rearrangement uses TRBV9 and TRBJ2-7, with unresolved D. V was cut by 0 bases and J by 0 bases, with 7 bases left in between. CDR3 length: 14 residues. Germline-derived CDR1 and CDR2 are SGDLS and YYNGEE. The CDR3 here is CASSVAGISYEQYF. CDR3 nucleotide sequence: TGTGCCAGCAGCGTAGCTGGCATCTCCTACGAGCAGTACTTC.